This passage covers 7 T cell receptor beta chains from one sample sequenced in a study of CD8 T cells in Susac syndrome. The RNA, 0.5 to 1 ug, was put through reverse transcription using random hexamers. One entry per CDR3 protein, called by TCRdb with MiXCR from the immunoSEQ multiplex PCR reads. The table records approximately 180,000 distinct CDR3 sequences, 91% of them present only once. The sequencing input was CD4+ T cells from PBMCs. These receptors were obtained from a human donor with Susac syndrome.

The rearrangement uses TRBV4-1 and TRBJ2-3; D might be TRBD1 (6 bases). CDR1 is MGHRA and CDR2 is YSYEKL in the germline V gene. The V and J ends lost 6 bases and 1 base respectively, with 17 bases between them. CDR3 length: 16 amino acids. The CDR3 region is CASRDVGQRRTDTQYF. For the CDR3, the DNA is TGCGCCAGCAGGGACGTCGGACAGCGCCGCACAGATACGCAGTATTTT.

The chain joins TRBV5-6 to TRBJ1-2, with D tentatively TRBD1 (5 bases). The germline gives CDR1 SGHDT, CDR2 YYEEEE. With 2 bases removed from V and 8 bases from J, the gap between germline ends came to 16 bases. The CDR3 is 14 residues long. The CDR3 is CASSFPAGTHGYTF. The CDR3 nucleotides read TGTGCCAGCAGCTTCCCGGCAGGGACGCACGGCTACACCTTC.

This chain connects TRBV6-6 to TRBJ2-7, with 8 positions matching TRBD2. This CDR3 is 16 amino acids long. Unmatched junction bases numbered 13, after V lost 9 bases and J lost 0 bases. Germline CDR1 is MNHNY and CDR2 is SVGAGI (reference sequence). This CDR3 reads CASTGGGRGASYEQYF. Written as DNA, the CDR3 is TGTGCCAGTACCGGGGGAGGGCGGGGGGCCTCCTACGAGCAGTACTTC.

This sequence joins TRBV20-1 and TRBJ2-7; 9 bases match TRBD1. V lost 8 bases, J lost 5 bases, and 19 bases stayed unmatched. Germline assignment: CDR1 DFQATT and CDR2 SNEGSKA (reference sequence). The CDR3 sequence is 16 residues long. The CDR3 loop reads CSTRSFMGQGHDEQYF. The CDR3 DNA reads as TGCAGTACACGCTCTTTCATGGGACAGGGTCACGACGAGCAGTACTTC.

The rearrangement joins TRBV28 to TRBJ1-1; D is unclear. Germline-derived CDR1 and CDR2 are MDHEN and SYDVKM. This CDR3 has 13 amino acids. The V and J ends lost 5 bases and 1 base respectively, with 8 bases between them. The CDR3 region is CASSEHTNTEAFF. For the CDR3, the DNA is TGTGCCAGCAGTGAACACACGAACACTGAAGCTTTCTTT.

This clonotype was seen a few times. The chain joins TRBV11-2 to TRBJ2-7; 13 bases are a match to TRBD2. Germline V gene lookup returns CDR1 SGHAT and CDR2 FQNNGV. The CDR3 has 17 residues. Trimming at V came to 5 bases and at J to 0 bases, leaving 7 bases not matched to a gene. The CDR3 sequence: CASSGLAGDRSSYEQYF. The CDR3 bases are TGTGCCAGCAGCGGACTAGCGGGAGACAGGAGCTCCTACGAGCAGTACTTC. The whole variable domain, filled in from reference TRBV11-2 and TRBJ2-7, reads EAGVAQSPRYKIIEKRQSVAFWCNPISGHATLYWYQQILGQGPKLLIQFQNNGVVDDSQLPKDRFSAERLKGVDSTLKIQPAKLEDSAVYLCASSGLAGDRSSYEQYFGPGTRLTVT.

CDR3 amino acids: CASSQLVLRDRGIHGYTF. In nucleotides, the CDR3 is TGTGCCAGCAGCCAGTTAGTCTTGCGGGACAGGGGGATTCATGGCTACACCTTC. The chain has TRBV3-1 and TRBJ1-2, with TRBD1 identical over 11 bases. The CDR3 runs to 18 residues. CDR1 and CDR2 from the germline V gene are LGHDT and YNNKEL (reference sequence). Trimming removed 3 bases from V and 6 bases from J; junction bases left unmatched: 15.